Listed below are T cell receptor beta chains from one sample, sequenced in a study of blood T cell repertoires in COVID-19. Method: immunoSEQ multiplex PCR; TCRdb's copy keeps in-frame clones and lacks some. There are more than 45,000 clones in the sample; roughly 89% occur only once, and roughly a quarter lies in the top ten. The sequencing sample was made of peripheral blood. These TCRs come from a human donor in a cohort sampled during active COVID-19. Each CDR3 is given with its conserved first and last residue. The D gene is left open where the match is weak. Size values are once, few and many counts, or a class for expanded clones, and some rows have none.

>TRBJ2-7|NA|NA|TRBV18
TGTGCCAGCTCACCATTACAGGACTCCTACGAGCAGTACTTC
CASSPLQDSYEQYF
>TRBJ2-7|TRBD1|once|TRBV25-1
TGTGCCAGCAGTGACCCGGGACAGGGATCCTACGAGCAGTACTTC
CASSDPGQGSYEQYF
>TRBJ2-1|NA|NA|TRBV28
TGTGCCAGCAAACGAGACATGTCCTACAATGAGCAGTTCTTC
CASKRDMSYNEQFF
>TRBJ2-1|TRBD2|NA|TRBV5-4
TGTGCCAGCAGCTTACGGACTAGCGGTCGGGGTGAGCAGTTCTTC
CASSLRTSGRGEQFF
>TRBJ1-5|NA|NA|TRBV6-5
TGTGCCAGCAGGCCTAGAGGGAGCGTTCAGCCCCAGCATTTT
CASRPRGSVQPQHF
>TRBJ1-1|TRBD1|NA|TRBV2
TGTGCCAGCAGTGAGGCGACAGGGGGCGCATATCACACTGAAGCTTTCTTT
CASSEATGGAYHTEAFF
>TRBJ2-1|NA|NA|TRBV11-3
TGTGCCAGCAGCCAGGTTTACAATGAGCAGTTCTTC
CASSQVYNEQFF
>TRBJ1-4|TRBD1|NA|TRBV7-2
TGTGCCAGCAGCCTGGGACAGCGCAATGAAAAACTGTTTTTT
CASSLGQRNEKLFF
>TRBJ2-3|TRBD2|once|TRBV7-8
TGTGCCAGCAGCTCCGGGACTAGCGGGGTTGGGGATACGCAGTATTTT
CASSSGTSGVGDTQYF
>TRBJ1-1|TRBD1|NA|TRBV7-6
TGTGCCAGCAGCTTAGTCGTTGGGACAGGTCGGATTGAAGCTTTCTTT
CASSLVVGTGRIEAFF
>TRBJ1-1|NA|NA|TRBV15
TGTGCCACCAGCAGAGAAGGCCAGGGGAAGACTGAAGCTTTCTTT
CATSREGQGKTEAFF
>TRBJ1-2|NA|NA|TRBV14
TGTGCCAGCAGCCGAAGACAGTACTATGGCTACACCTTC
CASSRRQYYGYTF
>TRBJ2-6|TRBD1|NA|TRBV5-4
TGTGCCAGCAGCTTGGGACAGGGGGCTGCTGGGGCCAACGTCCTGACTTTC
CASSLGQGAAGANVLTF
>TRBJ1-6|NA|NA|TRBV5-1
TGCGCCAGCAGCTTGAACCTGTTTGCACAGGGTGGAAATTCACCCCTCCACTTT
CASSLNLFAQGGNSPLHF
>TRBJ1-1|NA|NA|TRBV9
TGTGCCAGCACCGTGGGGCCTAACACTGAAGCTTTCTTT
CASTVGPNTEAFF